This T cell receptor beta chain was identified in a study of cytomegalovirus exposure and HLA in healthy donors. This clone was counted between two and nine times. Its antigen is unknown. It was with 60 Vbeta and 13 Jbeta primers that the PCR ran. Original processing notes: Unique TCR beta chains totaled roughly 80 million in a later count, with roughly 12 million of them shared. The repertoire was sequenced with immunoSEQ multiplex PCR; TCRdb's copy has only in-frame clones and lacks some. The V and J calls and the clone size are those of that table, but D and trimming were determined from the DNA. Of some 140,000 clones in the sample, 60% to 75% were seen once. Study observations and caveats: From TCR beta sequences, most subjects' HLA-A and HLA-B alleles were reportedly predicted accurately.

The germline CDR1 and CDR2 sequences are SGHNT and YYREEE (reference sequence). V was shortened by 4 bases and J by 0 bases, with 11 bases between the two germline ends. This CDR3 region has 15 residues. The chain employs TRBV5-4 and TRBJ1-3, with a weak D call TRBD1 (5 bases). Sequenced sample: PBMCs. The TCR sequence derives from a human donor in good health. This CDR3 reads CASSGAGFSGNTIYF. The CDR3 nucleotides are TGTGCCAGCAGCGGGGCTGGTTTCTCTGGAAACACCATATATTTT.